This is a list of T cell receptor beta chains from one sample in a study of Ad26.COV2.S vaccination and SARS-CoV-2 variants. Method: immunoSEQ multiplex PCR; TCRdb's copy keeps in-frame clones and lacks some. The sample has 450,000 to 550,000 clones; about nine tenths are singletons. This specimen was peripheral blood, taken in a trial of Ad26.COV2.S vaccine versus placebo. Every receptor here comes from a person between 18 and 60 years old who received the Ad26.COV2.S COVID-19 vaccine or a placebo. Each CDR3 is given with its conserved first and last residue. D genes are given only for firm matches. The size field is filled for only some rows; it gives once, few, many or a size class.

v_call: TRBV18; j_call: TRBJ1-1; clone_size: NA; d_call: NA; cdr3_nt: TGTGCCAGCTCACGGGCGGGAGGTTCATCGAACACTGAAGCTTTCTTT; cdr3_aa: CASSRAGGSSNTEAFF
v_call: TRBV4-3; j_call: TRBJ1-4; clone_size: NA; d_call: TRBD1; cdr3_nt: TGCGCCAGCAGCAGGAGGACAGGGACTAATGAAAAACTGTTTTTT; cdr3_aa: CASSRRTGTNEKLFF
v_call: TRBV19; j_call: TRBJ1-2; clone_size: NA; d_call: NA; cdr3_nt: TGTGCCAGTAGTGTGATGGGAGGCTACACCTTC; cdr3_aa: CASSVMGGYTF
v_call: TRBV21-1; j_call: TRBJ2-3; clone_size: NA; d_call: NA; cdr3_nt: TGTGCCAGCAGCAAAGCCGGGACTAGCGGCACAGATACGCAGTATTTT; cdr3_aa: CASSKAGTSGTDTQYF
v_call: TRBV18; j_call: TRBJ1-1; clone_size: NA; d_call: NA; cdr3_nt: TGTGCCAGCTCACCCAGACAGGAGAACACTGAAGCTTTCTTT; cdr3_aa: CASSPRQENTEAFF
v_call: TRBV7-5; j_call: TRBJ2-4; clone_size: NA; d_call: NA; cdr3_nt: TGTGCCAGAAGCTTAGTCCAGCGGTACATTCAGTACTTC; cdr3_aa: CARSLVQRYIQYF
v_call: TRBV12-3/TRBV12-4; j_call: TRBJ1-1; clone_size: NA; d_call: NA; cdr3_nt: TGTGCCAGCAGAGTCCTCGTGAACACTGAAGCTTTCTTT; cdr3_aa: CASRVLVNTEAFF
v_call: TRBV4-1; j_call: TRBJ1-2; clone_size: NA; d_call: NA; cdr3_nt: TGCGCCAGCAGCCAAGGGGACGGGATTGTGTATGGCTACACCTTC; cdr3_aa: CASSQGDGIVYGYTF
v_call: TRBV7-8; j_call: TRBJ2-5; clone_size: NA; d_call: TRBD2; cdr3_nt: TGTGCCAGCAGCTTAGGTTCCTTGCGGGGGGAGACCCAGTACTTC; cdr3_aa: CASSLGSLRGETQYF
v_call: TRBV30; j_call: TRBJ1-3; clone_size: few; d_call: NA; cdr3_nt: TGTGCCTGGAGCGGGGGAAACACCATATATTTT; cdr3_aa: CAWSGGNTIYF
v_call: TRBV6-6; j_call: TRBJ1-1; clone_size: NA; d_call: TRBD1; cdr3_nt: TGTGCCAGCAGTTGGGGACAGGAGAACACTGAAGCTTTCTTT; cdr3_aa: CASSWGQENTEAFF
v_call: TRBV9; j_call: TRBJ1-6; clone_size: NA; d_call: NA; cdr3_nt: TGTGCCAGCAGCCCTAGGGGCTCCTATAATTCACCCCTCCACTTT; cdr3_aa: CASSPRGSYNSPLHF
v_call: TRBV19; j_call: TRBJ1-2; clone_size: NA; d_call: NA; cdr3_nt: TGTGCCAGCAAGACAGGCGACTATGGCTACACCTTC; cdr3_aa: CASKTGDYGYTF
v_call: TRBV2; j_call: TRBJ2-5; clone_size: NA; d_call: TRBD2; cdr3_nt: TGTGCCAGCAGTTCTGGTGAGACTAGCGGGATGGAGACCCAGTACTTC; cdr3_aa: CASSSGETSGMETQYF
v_call: TRBV28; j_call: TRBJ1-2; clone_size: NA; d_call: NA; cdr3_nt: TGTGCCAGCAGTTTGGCCCTGAGTCCGGGCTACACCTTC; cdr3_aa: CASSLALSPGYTF
v_call: TRBV5-4; j_call: TRBJ2-7; clone_size: NA; d_call: NA; cdr3_nt: TGTGCCAGCAGCTTGATATTAGGCCCCCTTGGGAATAACTACGAGCAGTACTTC; cdr3_aa: CASSLILGPLGNNYEQYF
v_call: TRBV6-5; j_call: TRBJ2-7; clone_size: NA; d_call: NA; cdr3_nt: TGTGCCAGCACCGTGGAAACCGCTTACGAGCAGTACTTC; cdr3_aa: CASTVETAYEQYF
v_call: TRBV5-1; j_call: TRBJ2-7; clone_size: NA; d_call: TRBD1; cdr3_nt: TGCGCCAGCAGCTCCGGGACAGCCTCCTACGAGCAGTACTTC; cdr3_aa: CASSSGTASYEQYF
v_call: TRBV7-8; j_call: TRBJ2-7; clone_size: NA; d_call: NA; cdr3_nt: TGTGCCAGCAGCTTATTGACTAGCTCCTACGAGCAGTACTTC; cdr3_aa: CASSLLTSSYEQYF
v_call: TRBV6-5; j_call: TRBJ1-2; clone_size: NA; d_call: NA; cdr3_nt: TGTGCCAGCAGTTACAGGGGCTGGGCGTCGGACTATGGCTACACCTTC; cdr3_aa: CASSYRGWASDYGYTF
v_call: TRBV7-2; j_call: TRBJ2-4; clone_size: once; d_call: NA; cdr3_nt: TGTGCCAGCAGCTTAGAGGTCGGGTTTGAGGCCAAAAACATTCAGTACTTC; cdr3_aa: CASSLEVGFEAKNIQYF
v_call: TRBV18; j_call: TRBJ2-7; clone_size: once; d_call: NA; cdr3_nt: TGTGCCAGCTCACCCGCAGGGCTTTACGAGCAGTACTTC; cdr3_aa: CASSPAGLYEQYF
v_call: TRBV28; j_call: TRBJ2-7; clone_size: NA; d_call: NA; cdr3_nt: TGTGCCAGCACCTACCCTTTGGGGGGCGAGCAGTACTTC; cdr3_aa: CASTYPLGGEQYF
v_call: TRBV25-1; j_call: TRBJ1-3; clone_size: NA; d_call: TRBD1; cdr3_nt: TGTGCCAGCAGTGAAAAGGCAGGGGGTAATAGAAACACCATATATTTT; cdr3_aa: CASSEKAGGNRNTIYF